The rows below give T cell receptor beta chains drawn from one sample of a study of blood T cell repertoires in COVID-19. Method: immunoSEQ multiplex PCR; TCRdb's copy keeps in-frame clones and lacks some. Of approximately 180,000 clones detected, over 75% appear once; the ten largest clones hold 9.5% to 13%. The material sequenced was peripheral blood. Source of these receptors: a human donor with active or convalescent COVID-19. The donor label of this sample is uncertain. CDR3s include the opening cysteine and the closing phenylalanine or tryptophan. The D gene is left open where the match is weak. Clone sizes are given selectively: once, few, many, or a class where the clone is expanded.

clone_size	v_call	cdr3_length	j_call	d_call	cdr3_aa	cdr3_nt
NA	TRBV4-1	16	TRBJ1-5	TRBD1	CASSQGIGQGWRPQHF	TGCGCCAGCAGCCAGGGGATAGGACAGGGATGGCGGCCCCAGCATTTT
NA	TRBV5-1	14	TRBJ2-7	NA	CASSDGLIPYEQYF	TGCGCCAGCAGCGACGGACTTATTCCCTACGAGCAGTACTTC
NA	TRBV29-1	15	TRBJ2-7	TRBD2	CSVTEVVAGGPEQYF	TGCAGCGTGACCGAGGTGGTAGCGGGAGGTCCCGAGCAGTACTTC
NA	TRBV27	15	TRBJ2-7	TRBD1	CASSLDRGQGYEQYF	TGTGCCAGCAGTCTTGACCGGGGACAGGGCTACGAGCAGTACTTC
NA	TRBV29-1	12	TRBJ1-2	TRBD1	CSAQTGAGGYTF	TGCAGCGCCCAAACAGGGGCTGGTGGCTACACCTTC
NA	TRBV5-4	15	TRBJ2-3	NA	CASSTGERSTDTQYF	TGTGCCAGCAGCACCGGGGAGAGGAGCACAGATACGCAGTATTTT
NA	TRBV10-1	13	TRBJ1-1	NA	CASTGQLGTEAFF	TGCGCCAGCACCGGACAGCTGGGCACTGAAGCTTTCTTT
NA	TRBV4-3	14	TRBJ2-3	NA	CASSQDRRPDTQYF	TGCGCCAGCAGCCAAGACAGGCGTCCAGATACGCAGTATTTT
NA	TRBV28	15	TRBJ1-2	NA	CASNPTRGGGVGYTF	TGTGCCAGCAACCCGACAAGGGGCGGGGGGGTAGGCTACACCTTC
NA	TRBV19	15	TRBJ1-5	TRBD1	CASSWGQLSNQPQHF	TGTGCCAGTAGTTGGGGACAGTTAAGCAATCAGCCCCAGCATTTT
NA	TRBV29-1	12	TRBJ1-1	NA	CSVERGGTEAFF	TGCAGCGTTGAAAGGGGGGGAACTGAAGCTTTCTTT
NA	TRBV5-1	15	TRBJ2-7	TRBD1	CASSLAGEARGTGAF	TGCGCCAGCAGCTTGGCCGGGGAGGCCAGGGGGACAGGGGCCTTC
few	TRBV4-1	13	TRBJ2-3	NA	CASGAGSTDTQYF	TGCGCCAGCGGGGCTGGTAGCACAGATACGCAGTATTTT
once	TRBV9	12	TRBJ2-5	NA	CASSTGVGTQYF	TGTGCCAGCAGTACCGGGGTCGGGACCCAGTACTTC
NA	TRBV2	15	TRBJ2-7	TRBD2	CASSGGLAGSYEQYF	TGTGCCAGCAGTGGAGGACTAGCGGGGTCCTACGAGCAGTACTTC
NA	TRBV19	14	TRBJ2-7	TRBD1	CASTDDRVGLEQYF	TGTGCCAGTACCGACGACAGGGTGGGGCTCGAGCAGTACTTC
NA	TRBV19	16	TRBJ2-5	NA	CASSIYRGSPQETQYF	TGTGCCAGTAGTATATATCGGGGGTCACCTCAAGAGACCCAGTACTTC
NA	TRBV6-1	17	TRBJ2-3	TRBD2	CASSASGSLLRTDTQYF	TGTGCCAGCAGTGCTAGCGGGAGTCTTCTTCGCACAGATACGCAGTATTTT
NA	TRBV28	17	TRBJ1-4	NA	CASSLLAPGGGGEKLFF	TGTGCCAGCAGTTTATTGGCCCCAGGCGGGGGTGGTGAAAAACTGTTTTTT
NA	TRBV19	14	TRBJ2-3	NA	CASSIRASTDTQYF	TGTGCCAGTAGTATAAGAGCGAGCACAGATACGCAGTATTTT
NA	TRBV27	15	TRBJ2-3	TRBD1	CASSRTGGAWDTQYF	TGTGCCAGCAGTAGGACAGGGGGCGCGTGGGATACGCAGTATTTT
NA	TRBV9	14	TRBJ2-7	TRBD2	CASSTGSGGYEQYF	TGTGCCAGCAGCACGGGTAGCGGGGGCTACGAGCAGTACTTC
NA	TRBV10-1	16	TRBJ2-5	TRBD2	CASSESITGGQETQYF	TGCGCCAGCAGTGAGTCCATTACGGGAGGGCAAGAGACCCAGTACTTC
NA	TRBV6-4	15	TRBJ2-2	TRBD2	CASSKAGGYTGELFF	TGTGCCAGCAGCAAAGCGGGAGGTTACACCGGGGAGCTGTTTTTT
NA	TRBV5-1	16	TRBJ2-3	TRBD2	CASSLGTSGGTDTQYF	TGCGCCAGCAGCCTGGGGACTAGCGGGGGCACAGATACGCAGTATTTT
NA	TRBV6-5	15	TRBJ1-1	NA	CASSYFLGGATEAFF	TGTGCCAGCAGTTACTTTTTGGGGGGGGCCACTGAAGCTTTCTTT
NA	TRBV24-1	16	TRBJ2-3	NA	CATSDFAGASTDTQYF	TGTGCCACCAGTGATTTTGCGGGGGCTAGCACAGATACGCAGTATTTT
NA	TRBV10-1	13	TRBJ2-7	NA	CATTPNPSREQYF	TGCGCCACTACGCCAAACCCAAGTCGCGAGCAGTACTTC
NA	TRBV5-1	13	TRBJ2-1	TRBD1	CASSLTGYDEQFF	TGCGCCAGCAGTCTGACAGGGTACGATGAGCAGTTCTTC
NA	TRBV6-2/TRBV6-3	17	TRBJ1-1	TRBD1	CASSFPKQGEVNTEAFF	TGTGCCAGCAGTTTTCCCAAACAGGGGGAGGTGAACACTGAAGCTTTCTTT
few	TRBV10-3	14	TRBJ1-2	TRBD1	CAISESGQGSGYTF	TGTGCCATCAGTGAGTCGGGACAGGGTTCTGGCTACACCTTC
NA	TRBV7-9	15	TRBJ2-1	TRBD1	CASSLVGQGVITLFF	TGTGCCAGCAGCTTAGTGGGACAGGGGGTGATTACGTTGTTCTTC
NA	TRBV14	16	TRBJ1-5	TRBD1	CASSQDRGTGDQPQHF	TGTGCCAGCAGCCAAGATAGGGGGACAGGGGATCAGCCCCAGCATTTT
NA	TRBV24-1	16	TRBJ2-3	TRBD2	CATSDFGGGDTDTQYF	TGTGCCACCAGTGATTTTGGGGGAGGGGACACAGATACGCAGTATTTT
NA	TRBV4-2	13	TRBJ1-4	NA	CASSHPIIEKLFF	TGTGCCAGCAGCCACCCAATCATTGAAAAACTGTTTTTT
NA	TRBV10-2	13	TRBJ1-3	NA	CASRGLAGNTIYF	TGCGCCAGCAGGGGCCTCGCTGGAAACACCATATATTTT
few	TRBV5-6	16	TRBJ2-7	NA	CASSLFRDSISYEQYF	TGTGCCAGCAGCTTGTTCCGGGACTCCATCTCCTACGAGCAGTACTTC